Here is one T cell receptor (beta chain) with its context. Its antigen is still unknown. The data belong to a study of cytomegalovirus exposure and HLA in healthy donors. General observations from the study: In vitro testing confirmed three CMV-associated chains as specific for CMV antigens.

Sequenced by immunoSEQ multiplex PCR; TCRdb stores in-frame clones only, minus some. Among 50,000 to 65,000 clones listed, 95% were seen once. This TCR was sampled from a woman aged 18-35 years in good health and CMV-seropositive. The sample taken for sequencing was PBMCs.

CDR3: CASIAQGQGAKEQYF. The CDR3 coding sequence is TGTGCCAGCATCGCCCAGGGACAGGGGGCAAAGGAGCAGTACTTC. The chain links TRBV28 to TRBJ2-7, with 12 bases identical to TRBD1. The CDR3 is 15 amino acids. The germline V gene has CDR1 MDHEN and CDR2 SYDVKM. Unmatched junction bases numbered 11, after V lost 7 bases and J lost 7 bases.